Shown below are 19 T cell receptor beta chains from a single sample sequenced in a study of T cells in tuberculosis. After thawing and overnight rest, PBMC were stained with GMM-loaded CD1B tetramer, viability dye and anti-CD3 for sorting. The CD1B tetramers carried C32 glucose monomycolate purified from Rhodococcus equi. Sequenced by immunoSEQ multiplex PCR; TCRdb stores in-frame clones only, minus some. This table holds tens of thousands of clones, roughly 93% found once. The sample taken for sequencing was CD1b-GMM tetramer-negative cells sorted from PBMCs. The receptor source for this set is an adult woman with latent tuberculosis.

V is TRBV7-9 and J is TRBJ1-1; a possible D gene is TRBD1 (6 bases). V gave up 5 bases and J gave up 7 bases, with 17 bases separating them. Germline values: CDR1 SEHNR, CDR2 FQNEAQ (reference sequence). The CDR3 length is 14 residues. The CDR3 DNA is TGTGCCAGCAGCCCAACGTCGGGACACCTTGAAGCTTTCTTT. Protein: CASSPTSGHLEAFF. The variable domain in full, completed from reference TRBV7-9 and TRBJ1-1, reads DTGVSQNPRHKITKRGQNVTFRCDPISEHNRLYWYRQTLGQGPEFLTYFQNEAQLEKSRLLSDRFSAERPKGSFSTLEIQRTEQGDSAMYLCASSPTSGHLEAFFGQGTRLTVV.

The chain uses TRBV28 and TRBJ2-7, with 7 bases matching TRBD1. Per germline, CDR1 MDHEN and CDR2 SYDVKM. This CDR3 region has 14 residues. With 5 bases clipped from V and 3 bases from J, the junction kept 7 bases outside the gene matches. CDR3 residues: CASSLTGQYYEQYV. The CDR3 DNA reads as TGTGCCAGCAGTCTAACGGGACAGTACTACGAGCAGTACGTC.

CDR3 in DNA: TGTGCCAGCAGTTCAGGGTTGGCCGGGGAGCTGTTTTTT. Translated, it gives CASSSGLAGELFF. The rearrangement links TRBV6-5 to TRBJ2-2, with a tentative D call TRBD1 (5 bases). V shed 4 bases and J shed 6 bases, with 9 bases lying between them. This CDR3 region has 13 residues. CDR1 MNHEY and CDR2 SVGAGI come from the germline V gene.

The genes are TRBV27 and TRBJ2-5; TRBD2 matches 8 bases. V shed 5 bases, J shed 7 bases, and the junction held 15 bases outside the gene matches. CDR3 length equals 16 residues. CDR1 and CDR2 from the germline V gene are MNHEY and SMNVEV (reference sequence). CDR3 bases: TGTGCCAGCAGTCAAAAGCGGGGGAGCCACGGGGGGACCCAGTACTTC. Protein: CASSQKRGSHGGTQYF.

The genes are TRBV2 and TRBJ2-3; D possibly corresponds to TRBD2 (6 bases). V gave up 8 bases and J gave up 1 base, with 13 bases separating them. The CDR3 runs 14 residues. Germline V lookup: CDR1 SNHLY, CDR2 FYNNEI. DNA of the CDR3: TGTGCCAGCGGAGGGGCCCGGGGCACAGATACGCAGTATTTT. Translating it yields CASGGARGTDTQYF.

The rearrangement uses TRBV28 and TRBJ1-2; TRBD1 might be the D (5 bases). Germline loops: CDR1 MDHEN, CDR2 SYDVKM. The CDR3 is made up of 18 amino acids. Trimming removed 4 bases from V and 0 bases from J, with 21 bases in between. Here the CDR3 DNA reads TGTGCCAGCAGTTGGCTCCCAAGGACGACAGATACTAACTATGGCTACACCTTC. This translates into CASSWLPRTTDTNYGYTF.

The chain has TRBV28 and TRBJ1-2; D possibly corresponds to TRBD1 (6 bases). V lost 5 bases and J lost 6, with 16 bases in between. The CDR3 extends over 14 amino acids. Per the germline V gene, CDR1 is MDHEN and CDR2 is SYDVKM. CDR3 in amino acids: CASSLEQGKNGYTF. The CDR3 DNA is TGTGCCAGCAGTCTAGAACAGGGAAAAAATGGCTACACCTTC.

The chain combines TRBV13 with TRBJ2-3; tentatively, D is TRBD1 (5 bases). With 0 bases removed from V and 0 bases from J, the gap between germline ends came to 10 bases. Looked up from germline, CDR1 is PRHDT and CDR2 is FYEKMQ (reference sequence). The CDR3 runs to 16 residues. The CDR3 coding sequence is TGTGCCAGCAGCTTAGGGCAGGGTAGAAGCACAGATACGCAGTATTTT. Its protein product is CASSLGQGRSTDTQYF.

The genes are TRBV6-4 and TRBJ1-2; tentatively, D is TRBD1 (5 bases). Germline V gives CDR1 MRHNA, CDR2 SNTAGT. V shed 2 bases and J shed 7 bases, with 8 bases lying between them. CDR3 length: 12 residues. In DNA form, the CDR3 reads TGTGCCAGCAGTGACAGGGGCTTTGGCTACACCTTC. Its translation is CASSDRGFGYTF.

CDR3 nucleotides: TGCGCCAGCAGCTCCGACCCCCTTGCAGGGCAGTTCTTC. It translates to CASSSDPLAGQFF. The chain uses TRBV5-1 and TRBJ2-1; D not certain. Trimming cost V 3 bases and J 12 bases, with 16 bases left between them. The CDR3 totals 13 residues. The V gene's germline CDR1 is SGHRS and CDR2 YFSETQ.

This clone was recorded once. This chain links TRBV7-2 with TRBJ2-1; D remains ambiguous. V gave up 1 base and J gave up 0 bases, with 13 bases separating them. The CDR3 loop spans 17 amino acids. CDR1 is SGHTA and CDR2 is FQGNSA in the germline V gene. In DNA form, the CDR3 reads TGTGCCAGCAGCTTAGGAAGAATCCCTAGCTCCTACAATGAGCAGTTCTTC. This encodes CASSLGRIPSSYNEQFF.

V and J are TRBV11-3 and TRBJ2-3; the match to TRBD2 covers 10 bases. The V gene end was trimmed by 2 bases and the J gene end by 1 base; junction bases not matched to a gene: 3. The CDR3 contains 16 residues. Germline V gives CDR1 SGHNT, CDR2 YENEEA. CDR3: CASSLSGGAGTDTQYF. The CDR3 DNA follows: TGTGCCAGCAGCTTAAGCGGGGGGGCCGGCACAGATACGCAGTATTTT.

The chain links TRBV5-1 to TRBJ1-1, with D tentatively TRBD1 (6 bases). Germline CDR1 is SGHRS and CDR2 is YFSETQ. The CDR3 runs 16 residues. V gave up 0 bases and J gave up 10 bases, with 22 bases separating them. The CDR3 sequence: CASSLDAPTGRAGAFF. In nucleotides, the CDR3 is TGCGCCAGCAGCTTGGATGCCCCGACAGGCAGGGCAGGAGCTTTCTTT.

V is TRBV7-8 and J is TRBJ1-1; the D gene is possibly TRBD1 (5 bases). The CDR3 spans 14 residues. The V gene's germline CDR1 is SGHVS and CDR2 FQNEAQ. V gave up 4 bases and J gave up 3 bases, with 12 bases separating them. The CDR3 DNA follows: TGTGCCAGCAGCTCTGGGGGGAGGGACACTGAAGCTTTCTTT. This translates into CASSSGGRDTEAFF.

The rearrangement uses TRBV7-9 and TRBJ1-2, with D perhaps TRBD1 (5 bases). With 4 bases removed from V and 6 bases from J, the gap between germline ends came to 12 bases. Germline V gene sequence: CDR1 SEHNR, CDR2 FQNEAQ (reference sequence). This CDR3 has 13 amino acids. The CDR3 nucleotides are TGTGCCAGCAGCTGGGACGCGGGGGATGGCTACACCTTC. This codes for CASSWDAGDGYTF.

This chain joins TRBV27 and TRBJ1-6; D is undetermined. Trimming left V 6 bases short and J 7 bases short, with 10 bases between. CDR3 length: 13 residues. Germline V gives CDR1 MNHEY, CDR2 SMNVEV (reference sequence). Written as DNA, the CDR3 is TGTGCCAGCAGCCGTCCTTTCAATTCACCCCTCCACTTT. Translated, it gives CASSRPFNSPLHF.

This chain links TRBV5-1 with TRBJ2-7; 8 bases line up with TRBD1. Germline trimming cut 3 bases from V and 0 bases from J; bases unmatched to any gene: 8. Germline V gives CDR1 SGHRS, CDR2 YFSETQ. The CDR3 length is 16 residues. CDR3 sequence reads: CASSSLPGQASYEQYF. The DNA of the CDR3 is TGCGCCAGCAGCTCCCTACCGGGACAGGCCTCCTACGAGCAGTACTTC. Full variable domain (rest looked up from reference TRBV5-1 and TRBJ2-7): KAGVTQTPRYLIKTRGQQVTLSCSPISGHRSVSWYQQTPGQGLQFLFEYFSETQRNKGNFPGRFSGRQFSNSRSEMNVSTLELGDSALYLCASSSLPGQASYEQYFGPGTRLTVT.

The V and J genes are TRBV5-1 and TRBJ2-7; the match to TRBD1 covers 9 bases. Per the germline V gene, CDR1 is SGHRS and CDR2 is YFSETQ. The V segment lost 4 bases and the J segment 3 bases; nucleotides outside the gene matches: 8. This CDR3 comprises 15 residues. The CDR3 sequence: CASSKGGTGNYEQYF. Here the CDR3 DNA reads TGCGCCAGCAGCAAAGGCGGGACAGGGAACTACGAGCAGTACTTC.

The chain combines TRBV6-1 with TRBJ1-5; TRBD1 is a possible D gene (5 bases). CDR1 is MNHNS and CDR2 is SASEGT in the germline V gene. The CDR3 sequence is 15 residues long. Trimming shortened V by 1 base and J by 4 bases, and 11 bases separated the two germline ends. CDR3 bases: TGTGCCAGCAGTGAAGTCAGGGCCCCTAATCAGCCCCAGCATTTT. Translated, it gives CASSEVRAPNQPQHF.